The clone carrying this T cell receptor (beta chain) was counted only a few times. The antigen remains unidentified. One end of the junction fails to match germline, which may point to a read error. Other DNA sequences from this sample encode an identical CDR3 as well. This specimen belongs to a study of cytomegalovirus exposure and HLA in healthy donors. Findings and limits, study-wide: In terms of immune exposure information, only CMV serostatus was available.

Germline V gene data show CDR1 as MGHRA and CDR2 as YSYEKL. This CDR3 is built from 16 residues. Primers included in the PCR were 60 Vbeta and 13 Jbeta primers. Libraries were prepared by immunoSEQ multiplex PCR; TCRdb keeps only in-frame clonotypes and omits some of them. This sample has around 110,000 clones, with approximately 80% found just once. The clonotype originates from a woman in her twenties or thirties in good health and CMV-seronegative. The J gene is TRBJ2-6, the V gene TRBV4-1; possibly TRBD1 for D (6 bases). Sequences were obtained from PBMCs. The chain's CDR3 is CASSQDPGQGANVLTF. CDR3 in DNA: TGTGCCAGCAGCCAAGATCCTGGACAGGGGGCCAACGTCCTGACTTTC.